Below are 8 T cell receptor beta chains sequenced from a single sample in a study of blood T cell repertoires in COVID-19. Using immunoSEQ multiplex PCR, the repertoire was profiled, and TCRdb retains in-frame clones only, with some absent. The sample holds 150,000 to 200,000 clones, 77% seen once. Sequenced input: peripheral blood. The source is a man aged 70-80 years with acute or convalescent COVID-19.

This clone was found once. The chain has TRBV5-1 and TRBJ2-3; D perhaps matches TRBD2 (6 bases). The CDR3 totals 17 residues. Trimming removed 1 base from V and 4 bases from J, with 19 bases in between. CDR1 and CDR2 (germline): SGHRS, YFSETQ. CDR3 residues: CASSLRVAGPPPDTQYF. In DNA form, the CDR3 reads TGCGCCAGCAGCTTGCGAGTTGCGGGACCCCCTCCAGATACGCAGTATTTT.

The rearrangement links TRBV19 to TRBJ2-1; 7 bases align to TRBD2. The CDR3 is 14 amino acids. Germline values: CDR1 LNHDA, CDR2 SQIVND (reference sequence). V trimming: 1 base; J trimming: 7 bases; junction bases outside the gene matches: 4. This CDR3 reads CASSIVSSGNEQFF. CDR3 coding DNA: TGTGCCAGTAGTATAGTATCTAGCGGAAATGAGCAGTTCTTC.

The J gene is TRBJ2-1, the V gene TRBV5-1; 11 bases align to TRBD2. The junction had 12 bases not matched to a gene; V was cut back by 3 bases and J by 7 bases. The CDR3 is made up of 17 amino acids. Looked up from germline, CDR1 is SGHRS and CDR2 is YFSETQ. In nucleotides, the CDR3 is TGCGCCAGCAGCTGGTTGGTTTTAGCGGGAGGGTCGAATGAGCAGTTCTTC. Residues: CASSWLVLAGGSNEQFF.

The chain carries TRBV3-1 (or the pseudogene TRBV3-2) and TRBJ2-7, with 8 bases lining up with TRBD2. Germline V gene lookup returns CDR1 LGHDT and CDR2 YNNKEL (reference sequence). J lost 4 bases, V lost 2 bases, and 4 bases had no gene match. The CDR3 has 14 residues. This chain's CDR3 is CASSQSGSRYEQYF. CDR3 sequence (DNA): TGTGCCAGCAGCCAAAGCGGGAGTCGGTACGAGCAGTACTTC.

This clone was seen only a few times. CDR3 bases: TGTGCCAGCAGCAACCGTCAGGGGTCAGAGACCCAGTACTTC. Residues: CASSNRQGSETQYF. The chain links TRBV7-2 to TRBJ2-5; tentatively, D is TRBD1 (6 bases). Germline CDR1 and CDR2: SGHTA and FQGNSA. V gave up 5 bases and J gave up 4 bases, with 14 bases separating them. The CDR3 length is 14 residues.

Only one count was recorded for this clone. This chain links TRBV5-8 with TRBJ1-3; D unresolved. Trimming cost V 0 bases and J 2 bases, with 15 bases left between them. The germline CDR1 and CDR2 sequences are SGHTS and YDEGEE. The CDR3 consists of 17 residues. CDR3 in amino acids: CASSLGLGSSTGNTIYF. Here the CDR3 DNA reads TGTGCCAGCAGCTTGGGGTTGGGCAGCTCTACTGGAAACACCATATATTTT.

The CDR3 sequence is CASSLSGGSSYEQYF. The CDR3 DNA is TGTGCCAGCAGCTTGAGCGGGGGGAGCTCCTACGAGCAGTACTTC. This chain uses TRBV11-3 with TRBJ2-7; 9 bases are a match to TRBD2. The ends lost 3 bases at V and 0 bases at J; junction bases unmatched: 3. CDR1 is SGHNT, CDR2 YENEEA, per germline. CDR3 length: 15 amino acids.

The chain combines TRBV27 with TRBJ2-1; TRBD1 matches at 7 bases. The CDR3 extends over 13 amino acids. With 6 bases clipped from V and 8 bases from J, the junction kept 7 bases outside the gene matches. Germline loops: CDR1 MNHEY, CDR2 SMNVEV (reference sequence). CDR3 DNA sequence: TGTGCCAGCAGCGACAGGGCCGGGGATGAGCAGTTCTTC. Its protein is CASSDRAGDEQFF.